This T cell receptor (beta chain) originates from a study of T cells in localized non-small cell lung cancer. Profiled with immunoSEQ multiplex PCR; TCRdb holds only in-frame clones, not every one. The data contain about 70,000 clones, roughly nine tenths of them singletons. CDR1 and CDR2 (germline): LGHNA, YNFKEQ. The CDR3 extends over 15 amino acids. The germline V and J ends were trimmed by 0 bases and 1 base, with 7 bases remaining between them. Of note for this clone: Other DNA sequences in the same sample also yield this CDR3.

V and J are TRBV4-2 and TRBJ2-1; D gene unclear. This clonotype was sampled from a male donor at least 60 years old with stage III squamous cell lung carcinoma. The starting material was peripheral blood, obtained before any cancer treatment. In DNA form, the CDR3 reads TGTGCCAGCAGCCAAGATAAAGGTTCCTACAATGAGCAGTTCTTC. Translated, it gives CASSQDKGSYNEQFF.